This T cell receptor (beta chain) was identified in a study of STAT5B mutations in CD4+ large granular lymphocyte leukemia. Clones were sequenced by immunoSEQ multiplex PCR, and TCRdb holds only the in-frame ones, with some missing. Here the sample spans around 30,000 clones, about two thirds being singletons. The germline CDR1 and CDR2 sequences are SGHTA and FQGNSA. There are 14 residues in the CDR3. Trimming cost V 0 bases and J 5 bases, with 8 bases left between them. Whole-study findings and limits: Compared with healthy controls (2/35), patient top clones favored TRBV06 (8/27).

With regard to this clone: No antigen is known for it.

This sequence originates from a human donor in good health. The genes are TRBV7-2 and TRBJ1-5; the D gene is possibly TRBD1 (6 bases). The sequencing sample was made of CD4+ T cells from blood buffy coats. This CDR3 reads CASSLARGDQPQHF. The CDR3 DNA reads as TGTGCCAGCAGCTTAGCCAGGGGTGATCAGCCCCAGCATTTT.